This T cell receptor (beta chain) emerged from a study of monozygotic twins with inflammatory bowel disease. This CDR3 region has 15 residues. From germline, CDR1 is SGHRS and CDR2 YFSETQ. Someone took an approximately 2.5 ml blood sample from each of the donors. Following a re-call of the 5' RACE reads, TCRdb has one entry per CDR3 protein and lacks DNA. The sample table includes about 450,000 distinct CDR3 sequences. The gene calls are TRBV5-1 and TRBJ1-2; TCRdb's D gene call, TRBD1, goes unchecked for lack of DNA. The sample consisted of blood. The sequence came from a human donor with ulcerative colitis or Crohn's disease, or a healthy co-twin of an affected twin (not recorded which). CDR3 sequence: CASSPTLHKGEGYTF.